A selection of T cell receptor beta chains follows, all from one sample in a study of Graves' ophthalmopathy and Graves' hyperthyroidism. TCRdb recomputed calls from the multiplex PCR reads with MiXCR, one row per CDR3 protein. The table has 400,000 or so distinct CDR3 sequences, approximately 17% seen once. The source material was peripheral blood. Receptors were obtained from an adult woman with stable Graves' hyperthyroidism. Each CDR3 is given with its conserved first and last residue. D genes are given only for firm matches. Clone size, where shown, is once, few, many, or a class for clones that have expanded.

size | J | V | D | CDR3 | DNA
many | TRBJ1-1 | TRBV27 | TRBD1 | CASSWGQGATEAFF | TGTGCCAGCAGTTGGGGACAGGGGGCGACTGAAGCTTTCTTT
many | TRBJ1-5 | TRBV19 | NA | CASSIWGERNQPQHF | TGTGCCAGTAGTATATGGGGTGAGCGCAATCAGCCCCAGCATTTT
many | TRBJ2-2 | TRBV7-2 | TRBD2 | CASSLAGLAEGTGELFF | TGTGCCAGCAGCTTAGCGGGACTAGCGGAGGGCACCGGGGAGCTGTTTTTT
many | TRBJ2-6 | TRBV28 | NA | CASSFLGGPSGANVLTF | TGTGCCAGCAGTTTTCTCGGGGGGCCTTCCGGGGCCAACGTCCTGACTTTC
once | TRBJ2-7 | TRBV5-8 | TRBD2 | CASSFGAGEFFVGRSYEQYF | TGTGCCAGCAGCTTTGGAGCGGGAGAATTCTTCGTAGGTCGCTCCTACGAGCAGTACTTC
many | TRBJ1-1 | TRBV6-5 | NA | CASSYSNRGTEAFF | TGTGCCAGCAGTTACTCGAATAGGGGAACTGAAGCTTTCTTT
NA | TRBJ2-2 | TRBV20-1 | TRBD2 | CSAWAGANTGELFF | TGCAGTGCCTGGGCGGGGGCGAACACCGGGGAGCTGTTTTTT
many | TRBJ1-1 | TRBV28 | NA | CASSLRTTARDF | TGTGCCAGCAGTTTACGAACTACCGCGCGCGACTTT
NA | TRBJ1-5 | TRBV6-1 | NA | CASRSRVNQPQHF | TGTGCCAGCAGGAGTAGGGTCAATCAGCCCCAGCATTTT
NA | TRBJ2-7 | TRBV5-6 | NA | CASSPGVLRTYEQYF | TGTGCCAGCAGCCCCGGGGTGTTAAGGACCTACGAGCAGTACTTC
few | TRBJ2-4 | TRBV3-1 | TRBD2 | CASSPLAGVQYF | TGTGCCAGCAGCCCCCTAGCGGGAGTTCAGTACTTC
many | TRBJ2-7 | TRBV20-1 | NA | CSARPPFRAKGEDEQYF | TGCAGTGCTAGGCCCCCATTCCGGGCCAAGGGTGAGGACGAGCAGTACTTC
many | TRBJ1-1 | TRBV6-5 | NA | CASSYSRDTEAFF | TGTGCCAGCAGTTACTCAAGGGACACTGAAGCTTTCTTT
many | TRBJ2-5 | TRBV9 | TRBD1 | CASSAGQGEETQYF | TGTGCCAGCAGCGCCGGACAGGGGGAAGAGACCCAGTACTTC
many | TRBJ2-2 | TRBV7-3 | TRBD2 | CASSPGLAGGAAGELFF | TGTGCCAGCTCGCCTGGACTAGCGGGAGGAGCGGCCGGGGAGCTGTTTTTT
few | TRBJ2-7 | TRBV19 | NA | CASSIGLEHYEQYF | TGTGCCAGTAGTATAGGTCTAGAACACTACGAGCAGTACTTC